The sequence of this T cell receptor (beta chain) was determined in a study of CXCR3-negative and CXCR3-positive naive CD8 T cells. Study conclusions and caveats: Memory CD8+ T cell repertoires were far less diverse than both naive subsets. Naive subsets showed comparable surface CD5, and TCR interaction strength was also inferred from TRB CDR3 physicochemistry. The study found more hydrophobic TRB CDR3s in CXCR3-positive naive cells than in CXCR3-negative naive cells. Memory cells differed in TRBV-TRBJ usage, but naive CXCR3-negative and CXCR3-positive cells had similar usage.

Libraries were UMI-labeled 5' RACE TRB cDNA. TCRdb derives one entry per CDR3 protein from the 5' RACE reads, leaving out DNA. Recorded for this sample: 55,000 to 65,000 distinct CDR3 sequences. Concerning this clonotype itself: The antigen is unknown.

Every individual CD8+ T cell subset underwent sorting in triplicate at around 300,000 cells apiece. CDR1 is SEHNR, CDR2 FQNEAQ, per germline (reference sequence). The CDR3 runs 12 residues. V and J are TRBV7-9 and TRBJ2-4. This sequence was found in a human donor in good health. Some clones in this sample may be carry-over from other donors' samples. Sequencing was performed on naive CXCR3+ CD8+ T cells from blood. Sample subset: CD45RO-CCR7+CD27+CD95- naive CD8+ T cells expressing CXCR3 (TNR3+). CDR3 loop: CASSPSPDIQYF.